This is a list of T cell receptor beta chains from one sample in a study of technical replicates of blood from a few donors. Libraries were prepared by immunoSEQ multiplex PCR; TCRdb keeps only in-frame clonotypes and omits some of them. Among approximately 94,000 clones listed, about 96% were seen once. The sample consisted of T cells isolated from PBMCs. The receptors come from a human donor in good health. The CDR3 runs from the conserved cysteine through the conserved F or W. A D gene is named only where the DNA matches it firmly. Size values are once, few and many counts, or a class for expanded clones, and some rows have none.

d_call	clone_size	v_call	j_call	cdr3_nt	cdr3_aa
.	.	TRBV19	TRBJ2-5	TGTGCCAGTAGTATAGGGCCGGGAACTGAGACCCAGTACTTC	CASSIGPGTETQYF
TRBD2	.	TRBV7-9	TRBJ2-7	TGTGCCAGCAGCCCTCCGGGACTAGCTCACGAGCAGTACTTC	CASSPPGLAHEQYF
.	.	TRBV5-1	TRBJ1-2	TGCGCCAGTAAGCCTGGATACAGGGTTCGGGGCTACACCTTC	CASKPGYRVRGYTF
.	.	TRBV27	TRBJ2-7	TGTGCCAGCAGCCCAGCGGTAACCTACGAGCAGTACTTC	CASSPAVTYEQYF
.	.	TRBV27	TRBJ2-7	TGTGCCAGCAGTTTCTTGGGGACTGGGACAGAATACGAGCAGTACTTC	CASSFLGTGTEYEQYF
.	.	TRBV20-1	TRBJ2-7	TGCAGTGTTTTGAGGGACTACGAGCAGTACTTC	CSVLRDYEQYF
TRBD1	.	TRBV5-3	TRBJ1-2	TGTGCCAGAAGCTCGATTAGAACAGGGGGAGGGGGCGGCTACACCTTC	CARSSIRTGGGGGYTF
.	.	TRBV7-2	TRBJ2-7	TGTGCCAGCAGCTTAGAATCCGCGGGACAGATCTACGAGCAGTACTTC	CASSLESAGQIYEQYF
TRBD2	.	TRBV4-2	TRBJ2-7	TGTGCCAGCAGCCAGACTAGCGGGAGCTCCTACGAGCAGTACTTC	CASSQTSGSSYEQYF
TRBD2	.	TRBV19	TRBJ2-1	TGTGCCAGTAGTGCTTCTAGCGGGTCTTACAATGAGCAATTCTTC	CASSASSGSYNEQFF
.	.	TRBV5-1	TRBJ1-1	TGCGCCAGCAGCTCAGTATTACAGAACACTGAAGCTTTCTTT	CASSSVLQNTEAFF
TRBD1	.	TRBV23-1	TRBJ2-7	TGCGCCAGCAGCGAGCCCGGGACAGTGTCCTACGAGCAGTACTTC	CASSEPGTVSYEQYF
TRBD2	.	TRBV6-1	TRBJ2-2	TGCGCTAGCGGGTGGAGAAGCAACGGGGAGCTGTTTTTT	CASGWRSNGELFF
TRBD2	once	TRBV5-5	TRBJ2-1	TGTGCCAGCAGTTCGCTGGGACTAGCGGAAACCGAGCAGTTCTTC	CASSSLGLAETEQFF
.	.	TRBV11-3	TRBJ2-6	TGTGCCAGCAGCTTGAGAGAGGCCGGGGCCAACGTCCTGACTTTC	CASSLREAGANVLTF